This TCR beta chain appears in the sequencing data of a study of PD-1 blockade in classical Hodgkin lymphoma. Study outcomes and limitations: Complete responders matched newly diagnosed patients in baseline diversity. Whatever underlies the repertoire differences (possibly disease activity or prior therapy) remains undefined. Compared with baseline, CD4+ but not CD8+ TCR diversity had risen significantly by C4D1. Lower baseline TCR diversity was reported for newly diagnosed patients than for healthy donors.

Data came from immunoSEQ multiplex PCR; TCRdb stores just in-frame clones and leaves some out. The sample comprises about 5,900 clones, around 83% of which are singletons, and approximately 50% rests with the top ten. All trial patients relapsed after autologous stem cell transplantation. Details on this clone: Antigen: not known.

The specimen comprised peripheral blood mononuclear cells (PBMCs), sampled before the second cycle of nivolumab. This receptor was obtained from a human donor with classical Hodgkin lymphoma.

CDR3 sequence (DNA): TGCGCCAGCAGCTTAGGAGTCGTCGGTGAAGCTTTCTTT. Its protein is CASSLGVVGEAFF. The chain couples TRBV5-1 to TRBJ1-1; no firm D call. V lost 2 bases and J lost 7, with 12 bases in between. CDR1 is SGHRS, CDR2 YFSETQ, per germline. This CDR3 comprises 13 residues.